The 25 T cell receptor beta chains reported below all come from one sample, sequenced in a study of spatial heterogeneity in lung cancer. Described time point: sample taken at primary tumor resection. TCRdb re-called the 5' RACE reads through MiXCR, storing one row per CDR3 protein. Altogether 30,000 to 40,000 distinct CDR3 sequences are present, 3.1% being singletons, with the ten largest covering 30% to 45%. The sequencing here drew on normal lung tissue next to the tumor, taken at surgery. Every receptor here comes from a male donor with early-stage non-small cell lung cancer.

This clonotype was observed many times. V and J are TRBV5-1 and TRBJ2-3; the D gene could be TRBD1 or TRBD2 (5 bases each). V was shortened by 1 base and J by 0 bases, with 12 bases between the two germline ends. The CDR3 is made up of 16 amino acids. The germline CDR1 and CDR2 sequences are SGHRS and YFSETQ. CDR3 DNA sequence: TGCGCCAGCAGCTTGTCAAGGGGACCGAGCACAGATACGCAGTATTTT. This encodes CASSLSRGPSTDTQYF.

This clonotype was seen many times. This sequence joins TRBV20-1 and TRBJ2-7; D not certain. Trimming left V 1 base short and J 4 bases short, with 8 bases between. Germline CDR1 and CDR2: DFQATT and SNEGSKA (reference sequence). The CDR3 length is 12 residues. The CDR3 here is CSARVPSYEQYF. As DNA, the CDR3 is TGCAGTGCTAGAGTCCCTTCTTACGAGCAGTACTTC.

This clonotype appeared many times. This chain connects TRBV12-3 or TRBV12-4 to TRBJ1-1; 7 bases map to TRBD1. V was pared by 5 bases and J by 6 bases, with 9 bases of the junction left unmatched. This CDR3 spans 14 amino acids. DNA for the CDR3: TGTGCCAGCAGTGTATCACCGGGACAGCCTGAAGCTTTCTTT. It translates to CASSVSPGQPEAFF.

The table lists this clonotype with many counts. The rearrangement links TRBV12-3 or TRBV12-4 to TRBJ2-1; TRBD2 matches at 11 bases. CDR3 length equals 14 residues. Unmatched junction bases numbered 8, after V lost 6 bases and J lost 10 bases. CDR3 protein: CASSEAGLADEQFF. CDR3 bases: TGTGCCAGCAGCGAAGCGGGACTAGCGGACGAGCAGTTCTTC.

Only a few counts were recorded for this clonotype. The chain joins TRBV6-1 to TRBJ2-1; a weak D match, TRBD2 (6 bases). The V gene's germline CDR1 is MNHNS and CDR2 SASEGT. Trimming took 4 bases from V and 7 from J, leaving 8 bases between them. This CDR3 spans 12 amino acids. The CDR3 sequence: CASSVGSNEQFF. The CDR3 DNA is TGTGCCAGCAGTGTCGGGAGTAATGAGCAGTTCTTC.

In its sample, this clonotype was seen many times. CDR3 DNA sequence: TGCAGCGTTGAGACAGGGGCGGAGAGCACTGAAGCTTTCTTT. Encoded protein: CSVETGAESTEAFF. The V and J genes are TRBV29-1 and TRBJ1-1; 8 positions match TRBD1. Trimming removed 3 bases from V and 4 bases from J; junction bases left unmatched: 7. CDR1 is SQVTM, CDR2 ANQGSEA, per germline. The CDR3 sequence is 14 residues long.

This clonotype has a count of ten or more. The J gene is TRBJ2-7, the V gene TRBV5-1, with 9 bases matching TRBD2. This CDR3 has 15 amino acids. Germline V lookup: CDR1 SGHRS, CDR2 YFSETQ. Losses at the gene ends were 1 base for V and 3 bases for J; bases not matched to a gene: 5. CDR3 DNA sequence: TGCGCCAGCAGCTTGAGTCTAGCGGGGATCTACGAGCAGTACTTC. It specifies CASSLSLAGIYEQYF.

This clonotype was counted at least ten times. The chain has TRBV6-1 and TRBJ2-1; 9 bases agree with TRBD1. CDR1 MNHNS and CDR2 SASEGT come from the germline V gene. Trimming cost V 6 bases and J 8 bases; bases outside gene matches: 5. The CDR3 loop spans 13 amino acids. The CDR3 loop reads CASRDTGGDEQFF. The DNA of the CDR3 is TGTGCCAGCAGGGACACAGGGGGCGATGAGCAGTTCTTC.

This clonotype has a count of ten or more. The chain links TRBV7-2 to TRBJ2-1, with D tentatively TRBD2 (5 bases). Trimming took 7 bases from V and 4 from J, leaving 8 bases between them. The germline V gene encodes CDR1 SGHTA and CDR2 FQGNSA. The CDR3 is made up of 12 amino acids. CDR3 sequence reads: CASNTRYNEQFF. CDR3 sequence (DNA): TGTGCCAGCAACACTAGGTACAATGAGCAGTTCTTC. Filled out from reference TRBV7-2 and TRBJ2-1, the complete variable domain reads GAGVSQSPSNKVTEKGKDVELRCDPISGHTALYWYRQSLGQGLEFLIYFQGNSAPDKSGLPSDRFSAERTGGSVSTLTIQRTQQEDSAVYLCASNTRYNEQFFGPGTRLTVL.

This clonotype was recorded at least ten times. The V call is TRBV11-2, the J call TRBJ1-6; D ambiguous. This CDR3 is 14 amino acids long. CDR1 and CDR2 from the germline V gene are SGHAT and FQNNGV. Trimming removed 4 bases from V and 10 bases from J, with 14 bases in between. The DNA of the CDR3 is TGTGCCAGCAGCTCAAATTGGGCTGAATCACCCCTCCACTTT. This translates into CASSSNWAESPLHF.

This clonotype was recorded many times. The chain links TRBV7-2 to TRBJ2-1, with a weak D call TRBD2 (6 bases). The germline V and J ends were trimmed by 6 bases and 2 bases, with 8 bases remaining between them. Germline lookup yields CDR1 SGHTA and CDR2 FQGNSA. This CDR3 is 13 amino acids long. CDR3 amino acids: CASRGGTYNEQFF. In DNA, the CDR3 is TGTGCCAGCAGGGGGGGAACCTACAATGAGCAGTTCTTC.

This clonotype was counted ten times or more. V and J are TRBV28 and TRBJ1-4; possibly TRBD1 for D (6 bases). Per germline, CDR1 MDHEN and CDR2 SYDVKM. V was trimmed by 5 bases and J by 12 bases, leaving 10 bases between them. CDR3 size: 11 residues. This CDR3 is CASSPYRELFF. CDR3 DNA sequence: TGTGCCAGCAGTCCTTACAGGGAACTGTTTTTT.

This clonotype was found many times. V usage is TRBV7-9 and J usage is TRBJ2-2, with D hard to call. V lost 5 bases to trimming and J lost 3 bases, with 10 bases between them. Germline CDR1 SEHNR, CDR2 FQNEAQ (reference sequence). This CDR3 has 14 residues. The CDR3: CASSPRADTGELFF. The CDR3 DNA is TGTGCCAGCAGCCCTAGGGCGGACACCGGGGAGCTGTTTTTT.

This clonotype was found many times. This chain joins TRBV2 and TRBJ2-4; D is unresolved. Germline CDR1 SNHLY, CDR2 FYNNEI. This CDR3 contains 13 residues. V lost 5 bases and J 11 bases, leaving 16 bases between the germline ends. CDR3 in amino acids: CASSREDPSVQYF. CDR3 coding DNA: TGTGCCAGCAGTCGTGAGGATCCTTCGGTTCAGTACTTC.

This clonotype appeared many times. The chain carries TRBV20-1 and TRBJ1-1; D gene ambiguous. Trimming shortened V by 3 bases and J by 1 base, and 6 bases separated the two germline ends. Germline CDR1 and CDR2: DFQATT and SNEGSKA (reference sequence). This CDR3 comprises 12 residues. The CDR3 sequence is CSASSRNTEAFF. Written as DNA, the CDR3 is TGCAGTGCTAGTTCCAGGAACACTGAAGCTTTCTTT.

V is TRBV5-1 and J is TRBJ2-5; D possibly corresponds to TRBD1 (5 bases). Looked up from germline, CDR1 is SGHRS and CDR2 is YFSETQ. The V gene lost 3 bases and the J gene lost 3 bases, with 9 bases spanning the gap. The CDR3 loop spans 13 amino acids. DNA for the CDR3: TGCGCCAGCAGCTCAGGGCCTAAAGAGACCCAGTACTTC. Amino acid sequence: CASSSGPKETQYF.

This clonotype has more than one count but fewer than ten. This chain joins TRBV6-2 or TRBV6-3 and TRBJ1-1; D gene uncertain. The V gene lost 6 bases and the J gene lost 4 bases, with 18 bases spanning the gap. The CDR3 extends over 15 amino acids. CDR1 and CDR2 (germline): MNHEY, SVGEGT. The CDR3 reads CASSSSWGVSTEAFF. In DNA form, the CDR3 reads TGTGCCAGCAGCTCTAGTTGGGGTGTCAGCACTGAAGCTTTCTTT.

Many counts were recorded for this clonotype. The chain recombines TRBV7-2 with TRBJ2-3; 12 nucleotides align to TRBD2. Germline lookup yields CDR1 SGHTA and CDR2 FQGNSA. The V segment lost 6 bases and the J segment 1 base; nucleotides outside the gene matches: 2. This CDR3 comprises 15 residues. Here the CDR3 DNA reads TGTGCCAGCAGACTAGCGGGGGGTGGCACAGATACGCAGTATTTT. This sequence encodes CASRLAGGGTDTQYF. Drawing the rest from reference TRBV7-2 and TRBJ2-3, the complete variable domain is GAGVSQSPSNKVTEKGKDVELRCDPISGHTALYWYRQSLGQGLEFLIYFQGNSAPDKSGLPSDRFSAERTGGSVSTLTIQRTQQEDSAVYLCASRLAGGGTDTQYFGPGTRLTVL.

This clonotype was observed a few times. The chain uses TRBV4-1 and TRBJ2-5, with 7 bases lining up with TRBD1. Germline-derived CDR1 and CDR2 are MGHRA and YSYEKL. J was trimmed by 2 bases and V by 2 bases; bases with no gene match: 2. The CDR3 extends over 14 amino acids. For the CDR3, the DNA is TGCGCCAGCAGCCAACCCAGGGGGCAAGAGACCCAGTACTTC. Its translation: CASSQPRGQETQYF.

This clonotype was found many times. V is TRBV20-1 and J is TRBJ1-5, with D hard to call. V was shortened by 1 base and J by 0 bases, with 7 bases between the two germline ends. Germline assignment: CDR1 DFQATT and CDR2 SNEGSKA (reference sequence). The CDR3 contains 14 residues. Here the CDR3 DNA reads TGCAGTGCTAGAGCGGTGGATAGCAATCAGCCCCAGCATTTT. This encodes CSARAVDSNQPQHF.

This clonotype came up many times. One junction end disagrees with the germline gene, perhaps due to a read error. This chain joins TRBV9 and TRBJ2-2; D tentatively fits TRBD1 or TRBD2 (6 bases each). The CDR3 contains 18 residues. Germline CDR1 reads SGDLS; CDR2 reads YYNGEE. DNA of the CDR3: TGTGCCAGCAGTCCCCCCTTTTCCGGGGGCCCGAACACCGGTGAGCTGTTTTTT. It encodes CASSPPFSGGPNTGELFF.

This clonotype has ten or more counts. CDR3: CASSLRPGGTGSHEQYF. The CDR3 DNA is TGTGCCAGCAGCTTGCGCCCGGGTGGGACAGGGTCCCACGAGCAGTACTTC. The chain links TRBV11-3 to TRBJ2-7; TRBD1 matches at 9 bases. V dropped 3 bases and J dropped 5; count of bases not matched to a gene: 14. This CDR3 contains 17 residues. Per germline, CDR1 SGHNT and CDR2 YENEEA. Combining the CDR3 with reference TRBV11-3 and TRBJ2-7 gives the whole variable domain EAGVVQSPRYKIIEKKQPVAFWCNPISGHNTLYWYLQNLGQGPELLIRYENEEAVDDSQLPKDRFSAERLKGVDSTLKIQPAELGDSAVYLCASSLRPGGTGSHEQYFGPGTRLTVT.

This clonotype was observed many times. The gene calls are TRBV6-5 and TRBJ2-5; D assignment may be TRBD1 or TRBD2 (5 bases each). This CDR3 has 14 amino acids. Germline CDR1 MNHEY, CDR2 SVGAGI. V was clipped by 0 bases and J by 5 bases, with 10 bases between them. The CDR3 spells CASSYSPGTETQYF. The CDR3 DNA reads TGTGCCAGCAGTTACTCGCCCGGGACGGAGACCCAGTACTTC.

This clonotype has a count of ten or more. The chain is built from TRBV12-5 and TRBJ1-6; perhaps TRBD1 as D (5 bases). Deletions cut 6 bases from V and 8 bases from J, with 35 bases between. The CDR3 is 21 amino acids. CDR1 LGHNT and CDR2 FRNRAP come from the germline V gene. The chain's CDR3 is CASGLPTRAGRGGGMDSPLHF. As DNA, the CDR3 is TGTGCTAGTGGACTCCCTACGAGGGCAGGGAGAGGTGGGGGAATGGATTCACCCCTCCACTTT. The whole variable domain, remainder taken from reference TRBV12-5 and TRBJ1-6, is DARVTQTPRHKVTEMGQEVTMRCQPILGHNTVFWYRQTMMQGLELLAYFRNRAPLDDSGMPKDRFSAEMPDATLATLKIQPSEPRDSAVYFCASGLPTRAGRGGGMDSPLHFGNGTRLTVT.

This clonotype was counted ten times or more. This chain's CDR3 is CSVDRDSTDTQYF. CDR3 DNA sequence: TGCAGCGTTGACCGGGACAGCACAGATACGCAGTATTTT. This rearrangement joins TRBV29-1 to TRBJ2-3; tentatively, D is TRBD1 or TRBD2 (5 bases each). The CDR3 spans 13 residues. V was clipped by 3 bases and J by 0 bases, with 7 bases between them. CDR1 and CDR2 (germline): SQVTM, ANQGSEA.